This T cell receptor beta chain stems from a study of cytomegalovirus exposure and HLA in healthy donors. General study results and limits: Subsequent analysis showed first-cohort TCR clusters tending to co-occur in some 120 validation repertoires.

The table came from immunoSEQ multiplex PCR; TCRdb's copy has only in-frame clones and leaves some out. The sample has approximately 280,000 clones; 70% to 90% are singletons. This CDR3 is built from 14 residues. The V and J ends lost 2 bases and 5 bases respectively, with 9 bases between them. Germline CDR1 and CDR2: MGHRA and YSYEKL. With respect to this clone: Antigen specificity is unknown.

Sequencing used PBMCs. The TCR originated in a woman aged 18-29 years in good health and CMV-seronegative. The rearrangement uses TRBV4-1 and TRBJ1-4, with D uncertain. This CDR3 is CASSQIPVNEKLFF. In DNA, the CDR3 is TGCGCCAGCAGCCAAATTCCGGTGAATGAAAAACTGTTTTTT.